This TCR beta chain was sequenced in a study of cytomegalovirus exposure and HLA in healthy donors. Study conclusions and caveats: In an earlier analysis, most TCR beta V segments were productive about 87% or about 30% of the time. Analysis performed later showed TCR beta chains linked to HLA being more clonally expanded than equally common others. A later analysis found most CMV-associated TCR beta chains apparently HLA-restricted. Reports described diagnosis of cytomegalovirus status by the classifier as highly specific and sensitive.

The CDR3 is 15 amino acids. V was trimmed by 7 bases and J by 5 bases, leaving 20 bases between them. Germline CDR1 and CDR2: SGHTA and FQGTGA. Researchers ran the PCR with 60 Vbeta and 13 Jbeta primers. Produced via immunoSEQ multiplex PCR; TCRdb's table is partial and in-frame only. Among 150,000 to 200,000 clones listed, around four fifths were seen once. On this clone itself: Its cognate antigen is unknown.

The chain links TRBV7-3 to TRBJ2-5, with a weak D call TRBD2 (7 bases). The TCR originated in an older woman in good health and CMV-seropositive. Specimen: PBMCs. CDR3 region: CASNLRGGPGETQYF. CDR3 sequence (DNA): TGTGCCAGCAACTTGAGGGGGGGGCCCGGGGAGACCCAGTACTTC.